These 17 T cell receptor beta chains originate from one sample sequenced in a study of T cell responses to AZD1222 COVID-19 vaccine. Only in-frame clones appear in the TCRdb table, and some are missing; sequencing was by immunoSEQ multiplex PCR. The repertoire holds fewer than 200,000 clones, with 90% as singletons. The sample in question was peripheral blood, obtained on day 0 of AZD1222 vaccination. The source of these receptors is an adult in good health.

The chain joins TRBV6-5 to TRBJ1-1; tentatively, D is TRBD1 (5 bases). Germline V lookup: CDR1 MNHEY, CDR2 SVGAGI. There are 12 residues in the CDR3. The ends were cut back, 4 bases at V and 8 bases at J, with 11 bases in the middle. The CDR3 loop reads CASSFAGREAFF. The CDR3 nucleotides read TGTGCCAGCAGTTTTGCGGGGCGGGAAGCTTTCTTT.

The genes are TRBV6-5 and TRBJ2-7; 9 bases line up with TRBD1. Germline V CDR1 and CDR2: MNHEY, SVGAGI. This CDR3 has 15 amino acids. The V segment lost 6 bases and the J segment 4 bases; nucleotides outside the gene matches: 10. CDR3 protein: CASRDRDRVSYEQYF. In DNA form, the CDR3 reads TGTGCCAGCAGGGACCGGGACAGGGTCTCATACGAGCAGTACTTC.

The chain carries TRBV25-1 and TRBJ2-1; 9 positions match TRBD2. Germline V CDR1 and CDR2: MGHDK, SYGVNS. After removal of 2 bases from V and 6 bases from J, the junction contained 2 bases not matched to a gene. The CDR3 is made up of 14 amino acids. The CDR3 here is CASSEGGRANEQFF. CDR3 coding DNA: TGTGCCAGCAGTGAAGGCGGGAGGGCCAATGAGCAGTTCTTC.

The rearrangement uses TRBV19 and TRBJ2-6; D not certain. With 5 bases removed from V and 1 base from J, the gap between germline ends came to 12 bases. Germline CDR1 is LNHDA and CDR2 is SQIVND (reference sequence). This CDR3 is 16 amino acids long. CDR3 sequence reads: CASSFGVRSGANVLTF. The CDR3 nucleotides read TGTGCCAGTAGTTTTGGTGTGAGGTCTGGGGCCAACGTCCTGACTTTC.

This rearrangement joins TRBV10-3 to TRBJ1-1; 7 positions agree with TRBD1. The germline gives CDR1 ENHRY, CDR2 SYGVKD. V was pared by 5 bases and J by 0 bases, with 3 bases of the junction left unmatched. The CDR3 contains 14 residues. CDR3 nucleotides: TGTGCCATCAGTATGGGACAGCTGAACACTGAAGCTTTCTTT. Translated, it gives CAISMGQLNTEAFF.

This clone was picked up a small number of times. This chain links TRBV10-3 with TRBJ2-2, with TRBD1 matching 9 bases. Germline V gene data show CDR1 as ENHRY and CDR2 as SYGVKD. With 10 bases clipped from V and 1 base from J, the junction kept 7 bases outside the gene matches. CDR3 size: 15 residues. The CDR3 region has the DNA TGTGCCACGAACCGACAGGGGGGGAACACCGGGGAGCTGTTTTTT. It encodes CATNRQGGNTGELFF.

The chain is built from TRBV2 and TRBJ2-5, with TRBD2 matching 12 bases. Germline V lookup: CDR1 SNHLY, CDR2 FYNNEI. The ends lost 6 bases at V and 4 bases at J; junction bases unmatched: 3. This CDR3 is 14 amino acids long. CDR3 sequence reads: CASRASGGGETQYF. CDR3 nucleotides: TGTGCCAGCAGGGCTAGCGGGGGGGGAGAGACCCAGTACTTC.

The chain joins TRBV28 to TRBJ1-5, with a tentative D call TRBD1 (5 bases). The V gene lost 6 bases and the J gene lost 5 bases, with 11 bases spanning the gap. CDR1 and CDR2 (germline): MDHEN, SYDVKM. This CDR3 has 13 residues. CDR3 loop: CASSTTADQPQHF. The DNA of the CDR3 is TGTGCCAGCAGCACGACAGCTGATCAGCCCCAGCATTTT.

The chain uses TRBV6-2 or TRBV6-3 and TRBJ1-5, with 8 bases fitting TRBD1. The germline CDR1 and CDR2 sequences are MNHEY and SVGEGT. With V trimmed by 4 bases and J by 5 bases, 1 base remained unmatched. The CDR3 is 13 amino acids. CDR3 sequence (DNA): TGTGCCAGCAGTTTGACAGGGGATCAGCCCCAGCATTTT. Translation: CASSLTGDQPQHF.

The V call is TRBV6-5, the J call TRBJ1-5, with a tentative D call TRBD1 (5 bases). V lost 6 bases, J lost 2 bases, and 14 bases lay in between. Per the germline V gene, CDR1 is MNHEY and CDR2 is SVGAGI. The CDR3 is 15 amino acids. CDR3: CASSKAGSRNQPQHF. Here the CDR3 DNA reads TGTGCCAGCAGCAAGGCAGGGAGTCGCAATCAGCCCCAGCATTTT.

This chain uses TRBV20-1 with TRBJ2-1, with D unclear. From germline, CDR1 is DFQATT and CDR2 SNEGSKA (reference sequence). Trimming shortened V by 0 bases and J by 12 bases, and 6 bases separated the two germline ends. This CDR3 spans 10 amino acids. CDR3 nucleotides: TGCAGTGCTAGAGATATCGGGCAGTTCTTC. Protein product: CSARDIGQFF.

The chain recombines TRBV27 with TRBJ1-2; D uncertain. The V gene lost 6 bases and the J gene lost 4 bases, with 9 bases spanning the gap. Germline assignment: CDR1 MNHEY and CDR2 SMNVEV (reference sequence). The CDR3 runs to 12 residues. Here the CDR3 reads CASRDLGYGYTF. The CDR3 DNA reads as TGTGCCAGCAGGGACCTGGGCTATGGCTACACCTTC.

The chain is built from TRBV28 and TRBJ2-5, with D perhaps TRBD1 (6 bases). The CDR3 consists of 16 residues. V was shortened by 2 bases and J by 4 bases, with 17 bases between the two germline ends. Germline loops: CDR1 MDHEN, CDR2 SYDVKM. Written as DNA, the CDR3 is TGTGCCAGCAGTTTAGGGGGCCGGGGCTACACAGAGACCCAGTACTTC. Protein product: CASSLGGRGYTETQYF.

J is TRBJ2-7 and V is TRBV6-5, with 9 bases aligning to TRBD1. Germline V gene data show CDR1 as MNHEY and CDR2 as SVGAGI. CDR3 length: 14 amino acids. After removal of 6 bases from V and 5 bases from J, the junction contained 8 bases not matched to a gene. CDR3 nucleotides: TGTGCCAGCAGCACCGGACAGGGGACCAACGAGCAGTACTTC. Residues: CASSTGQGTNEQYF.

The chain couples TRBV25-1 to TRBJ2-7; D is unclear. The CDR3 spans 11 residues. V lost 6 bases, J lost 6 bases, and 9 bases lay in between. Germline-derived CDR1 and CDR2 are MGHDK and SYGVNS. The CDR3 here is CASRVGFEQYF. The CDR3 coding sequence is TGTGCCAGCAGGGTGGGGTTCGAGCAGTACTTC.

The table lists this clone with a count of one. One end of the junction is discordant with germline, which a read error may explain. This chain uses TRBV30 with TRBJ1-6; a weak D match, TRBD1 (6 bases). CDR1 is GTSNPN, CDR2 SVGIG, per germline (reference sequence). The CDR3 is made up of 12 amino acids. The CDR3 is CAWSSTRGPLHF. In DNA, the CDR3 is TGTGCCTGGAGTTCAACCAGGGGCCCCCTTCACTTT. The complete variable domain, with remaining parts taken from reference TRBV30 and TRBJ1-6, reads SQTIHQWPATLVQPVGSPLSLECTVEGTSNPNLYWYRQAAGRGLQLLFYSVGIGQISSEVPQNLSASRPQDRQFILSSKKLLLSDSGFYLCAWSSTRGPLHFGNGTRLTVT.

The V call is TRBV9, the J call TRBJ2-1; 11 nucleotides match TRBD2. V lost 4 bases and J lost 4; bases outside the gene matches: 10. Germline V gives CDR1 SGDLS, CDR2 YYNGEE. The CDR3 runs to 17 residues. The CDR3 here is CASSPEEGLAVYNEQFF. In DNA, the CDR3 is TGTGCCAGCAGCCCCGAGGAGGGACTAGCGGTTTACAATGAGCAGTTCTTC. The complete variable domain, with remaining parts taken from reference TRBV9 and TRBJ2-1, reads DSGVTQTPKHLITATGQRVTLRCSPRSGDLSVYWYQQSLDQGLQFLIQYYNGEERAKGNILERFSAQQFPDLHSELNLSSLELGDSALYFCASSPEEGLAVYNEQFFGPGTRLTVL.